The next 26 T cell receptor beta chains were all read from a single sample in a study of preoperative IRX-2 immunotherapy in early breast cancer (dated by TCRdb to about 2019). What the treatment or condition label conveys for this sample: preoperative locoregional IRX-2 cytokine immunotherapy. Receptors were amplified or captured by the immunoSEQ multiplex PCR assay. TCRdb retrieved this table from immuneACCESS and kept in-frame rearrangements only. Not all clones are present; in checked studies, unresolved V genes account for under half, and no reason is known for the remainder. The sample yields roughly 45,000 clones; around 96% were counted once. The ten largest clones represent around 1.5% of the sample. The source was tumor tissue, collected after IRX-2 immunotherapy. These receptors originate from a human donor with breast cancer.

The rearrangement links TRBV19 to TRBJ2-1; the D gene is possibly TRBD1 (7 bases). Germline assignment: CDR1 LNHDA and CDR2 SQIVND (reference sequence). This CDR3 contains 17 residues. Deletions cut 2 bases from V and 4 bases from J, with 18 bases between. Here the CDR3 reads CASSIMTGRLIYNEQFF. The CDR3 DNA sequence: TGTGCCAGTAGTATAATGACAGGGAGGCTAATATACAATGAGCAGTTCTTC.

CDR3 sequence: CASSFAGGGTQYF. In nucleotides, the CDR3 is TGTGCCAGCAGCTTTGCGGGGGGCGGTACGCAGTATTTT. The rearrangement uses TRBV11-3 and TRBJ2-3, with 8 bases that match TRBD2. The ends lost 3 bases at V and 8 bases at J; junction bases unmatched: 4. CDR1 is SGHNT and CDR2 is YENEEA in the germline V gene. The CDR3 loop spans 13 amino acids.

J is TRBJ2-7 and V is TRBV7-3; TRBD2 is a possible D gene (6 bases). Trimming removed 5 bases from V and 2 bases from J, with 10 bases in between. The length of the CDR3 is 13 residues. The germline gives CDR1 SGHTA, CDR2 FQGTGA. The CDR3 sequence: CASSPGDTYEQYF. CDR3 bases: TGTGCCAGCAGCCCGGGAGACACCTACGAGCAGTACTTC.

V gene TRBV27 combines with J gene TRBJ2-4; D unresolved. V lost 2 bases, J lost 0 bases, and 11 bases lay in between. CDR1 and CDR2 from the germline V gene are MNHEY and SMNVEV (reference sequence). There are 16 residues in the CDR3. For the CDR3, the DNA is TGTGCCAGCAGTTTAATGTTCACGGTAGCCAAAAACATTCAGTACTTC. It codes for CASSLMFTVAKNIQYF.

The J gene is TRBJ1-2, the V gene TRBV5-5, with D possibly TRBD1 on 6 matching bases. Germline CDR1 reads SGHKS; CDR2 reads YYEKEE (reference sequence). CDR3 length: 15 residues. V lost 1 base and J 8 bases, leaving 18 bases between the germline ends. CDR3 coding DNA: TGTGCCAGCAGCTTGTTACCGGTGACAGGTGGGGGCTACACCTTC. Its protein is CASSLLPVTGGGYTF.

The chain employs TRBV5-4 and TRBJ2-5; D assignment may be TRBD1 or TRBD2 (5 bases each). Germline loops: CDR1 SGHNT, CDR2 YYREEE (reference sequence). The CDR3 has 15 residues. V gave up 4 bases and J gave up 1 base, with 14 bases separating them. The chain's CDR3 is CASSPRLGTQETQYF. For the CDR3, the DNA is TGTGCCAGCAGCCCTAGGCTAGGGACCCAAGAGACCCAGTACTTC.

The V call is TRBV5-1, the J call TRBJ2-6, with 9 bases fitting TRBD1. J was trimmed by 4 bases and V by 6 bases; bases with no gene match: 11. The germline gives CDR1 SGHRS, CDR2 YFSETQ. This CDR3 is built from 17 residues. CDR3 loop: CASNFGQGPGGANVLTF. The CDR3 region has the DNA TGCGCCAGCAACTTCGGACAGGGGCCGGGAGGGGCCAACGTCCTGACTTTC. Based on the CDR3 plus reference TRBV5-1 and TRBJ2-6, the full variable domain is KAGVTQTPRYLIKTRGQQVTLSCSPISGHRSVSWYQQTPGQGLQFLFEYFSETQRNKGNFPGRFSGRQFSNSRSEMNVSTLELGDSALYLCASNFGQGPGGANVLTFGAGSRLTVL.

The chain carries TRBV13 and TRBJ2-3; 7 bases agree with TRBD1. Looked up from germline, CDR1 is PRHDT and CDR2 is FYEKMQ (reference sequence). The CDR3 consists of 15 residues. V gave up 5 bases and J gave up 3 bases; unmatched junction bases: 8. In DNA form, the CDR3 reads TGTGCCAGCAGCCCGGGGACAGTATTTACAGATACGCAGTATTTT. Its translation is CASSPGTVFTDTQYF.

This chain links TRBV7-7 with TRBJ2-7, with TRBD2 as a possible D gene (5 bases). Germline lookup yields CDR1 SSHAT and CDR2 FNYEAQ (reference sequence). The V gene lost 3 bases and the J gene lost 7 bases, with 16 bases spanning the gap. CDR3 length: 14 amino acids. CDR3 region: CASSLTTGSGEQYF. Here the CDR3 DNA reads TGTGCCAGCAGCTTGACTACCGGATCGGGGGAGCAGTACTTC.

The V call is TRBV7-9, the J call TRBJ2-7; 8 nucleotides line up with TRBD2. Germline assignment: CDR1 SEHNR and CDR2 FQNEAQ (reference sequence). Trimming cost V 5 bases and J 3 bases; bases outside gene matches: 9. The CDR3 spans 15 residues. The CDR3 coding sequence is TGTGCCAGCAGCAAGACTAGCGCGCAAGACTACGAGCAGTACTTC. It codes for CASSKTSAQDYEQYF.

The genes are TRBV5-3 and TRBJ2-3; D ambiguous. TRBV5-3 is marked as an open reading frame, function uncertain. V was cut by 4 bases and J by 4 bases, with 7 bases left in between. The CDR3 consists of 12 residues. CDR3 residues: CARSPDADTQYF. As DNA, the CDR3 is TGTGCCAGAAGCCCCGACGCAGATACGCAGTATTTT.

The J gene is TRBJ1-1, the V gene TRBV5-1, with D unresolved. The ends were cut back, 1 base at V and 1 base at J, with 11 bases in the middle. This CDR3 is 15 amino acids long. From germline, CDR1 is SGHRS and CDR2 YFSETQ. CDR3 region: CASSLFVSSNTEAFF. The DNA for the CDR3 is TGCGCCAGCAGCTTGTTTGTCAGTTCGAACACTGAAGCTTTCTTT.

The CDR3 DNA reads TGTGCCAGCAGCCCCCAGACAGGGCGGGACGGGGAGCTGTTTTTT. It yields the protein CASSPQTGRDGELFF. This sequence joins TRBV7-9 and TRBJ2-2; a weak D match, TRBD1 (7 bases). V lost 5 bases, J lost 7 bases, and 17 bases lay in between. There are 15 residues in the CDR3. CDR1 and CDR2 (germline): SEHNR, FQNEAQ (reference sequence).

The CDR3 spells CASSFGRARVGYTF. The CDR3 nucleotides are TGTGCCAGCAGTTTTGGCCGGGCGAGGGTGGGCTACACCTTC. The rearrangement joins TRBV28 to TRBJ1-2; D unresolved. The CDR3 extends over 14 amino acids. Germline V lookup: CDR1 MDHEN, CDR2 SYDVKM. V gave up 3 bases and J gave up 8 bases, with 16 bases separating them.

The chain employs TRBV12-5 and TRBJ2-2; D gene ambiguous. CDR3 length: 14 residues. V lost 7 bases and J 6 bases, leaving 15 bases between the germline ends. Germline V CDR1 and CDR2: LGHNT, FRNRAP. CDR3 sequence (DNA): TGTGCTAGTGCCATCGGTGGGCGCCCCGGGGAGCTGTTTTTT. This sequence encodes CASAIGGRPGELFF.

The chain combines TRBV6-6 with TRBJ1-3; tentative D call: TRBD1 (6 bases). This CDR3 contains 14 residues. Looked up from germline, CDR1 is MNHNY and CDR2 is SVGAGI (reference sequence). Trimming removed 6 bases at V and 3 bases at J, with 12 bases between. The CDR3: CASSPQGRGNTIYF. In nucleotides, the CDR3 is TGTGCCAGCAGCCCCCAGGGGCGTGGAAACACCATATATTTT.

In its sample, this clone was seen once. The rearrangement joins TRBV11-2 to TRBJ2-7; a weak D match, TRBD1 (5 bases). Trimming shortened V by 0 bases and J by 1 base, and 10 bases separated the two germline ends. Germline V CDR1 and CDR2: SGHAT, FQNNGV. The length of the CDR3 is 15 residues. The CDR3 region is CASSLDLGLSYEQYF. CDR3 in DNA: TGTGCCAGCAGCTTAGATCTGGGGCTTTCCTACGAGCAGTACTTC.

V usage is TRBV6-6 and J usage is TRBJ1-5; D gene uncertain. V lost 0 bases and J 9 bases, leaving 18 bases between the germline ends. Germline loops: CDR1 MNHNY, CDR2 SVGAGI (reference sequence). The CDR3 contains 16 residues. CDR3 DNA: TGTGCCAGCAGTTACTCCCCGATTAGGGCTGGGTGGCCCCAGCATTTT. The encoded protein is CASSYSPIRAGWPQHF.

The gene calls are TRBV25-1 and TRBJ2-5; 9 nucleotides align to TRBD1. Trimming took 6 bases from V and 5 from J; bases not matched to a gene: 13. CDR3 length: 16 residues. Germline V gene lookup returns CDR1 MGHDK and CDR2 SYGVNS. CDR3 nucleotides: TGTGCCAGCAGGGGGCCGGGACAGGGACCCCCCGAGACCCAGTACTTC. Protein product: CASRGPGQGPPETQYF. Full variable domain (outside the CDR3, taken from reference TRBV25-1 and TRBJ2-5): EADIYQTPRYLVIGTGKKITLECSQTMGHDKMYWYQQDPGMELHLIHYSYGVNSTEKGDLSSESTVSRIRTEHFPLTLESARPSHTSQYLCASRGPGQGPPETQYFGPGTRLLVL.

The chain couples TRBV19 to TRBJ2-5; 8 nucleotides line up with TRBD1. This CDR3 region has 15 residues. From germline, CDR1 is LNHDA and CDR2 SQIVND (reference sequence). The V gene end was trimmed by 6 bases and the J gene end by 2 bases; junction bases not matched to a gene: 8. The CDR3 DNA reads TGTGCCAGTAGCCGGGGACAGGTCAGACAAGAGACCCAGTACTTC. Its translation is CASSRGQVRQETQYF.

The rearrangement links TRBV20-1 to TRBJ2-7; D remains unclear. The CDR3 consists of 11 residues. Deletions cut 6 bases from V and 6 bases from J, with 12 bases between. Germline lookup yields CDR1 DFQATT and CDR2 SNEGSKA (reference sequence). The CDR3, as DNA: TGCAGTGCCGGTCCCCTGGGCGAGCAGTACTTC. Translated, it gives CSAGPLGEQYF.

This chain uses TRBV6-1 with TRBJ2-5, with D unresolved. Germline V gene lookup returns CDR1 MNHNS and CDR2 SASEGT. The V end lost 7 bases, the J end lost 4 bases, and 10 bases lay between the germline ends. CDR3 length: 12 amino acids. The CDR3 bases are TGTGCCAGCACCCCATTGCGAGAGACCCAGTACTTC. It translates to CASTPLRETQYF.

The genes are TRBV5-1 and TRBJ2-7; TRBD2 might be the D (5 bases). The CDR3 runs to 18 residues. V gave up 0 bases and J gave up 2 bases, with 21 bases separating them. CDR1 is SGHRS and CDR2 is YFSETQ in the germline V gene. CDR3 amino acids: CASSLVVVVSSRTYEQYF. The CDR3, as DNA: TGCGCCAGCAGCTTGGTTGTCGTTGTGTCTAGCCGAACCTACGAGCAGTACTTC.

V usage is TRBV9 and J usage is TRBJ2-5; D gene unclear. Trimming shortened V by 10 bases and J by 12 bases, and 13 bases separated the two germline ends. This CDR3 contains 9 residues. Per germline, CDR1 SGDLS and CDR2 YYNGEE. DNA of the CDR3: TGTGCCGCCGTCCGACCAGAGTACTTC. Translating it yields CAAVRPEYF.

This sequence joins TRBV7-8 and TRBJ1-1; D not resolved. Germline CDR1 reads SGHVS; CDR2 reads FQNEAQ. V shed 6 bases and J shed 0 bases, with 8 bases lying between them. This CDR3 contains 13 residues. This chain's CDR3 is CASSISMNTEAFF. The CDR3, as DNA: TGTGCCAGCAGTATCTCAATGAACACTGAAGCTTTCTTT.

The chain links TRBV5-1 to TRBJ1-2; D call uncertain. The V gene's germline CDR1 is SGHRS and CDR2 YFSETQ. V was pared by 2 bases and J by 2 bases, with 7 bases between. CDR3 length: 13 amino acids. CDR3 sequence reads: CASSLFGNYGYTF. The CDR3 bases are TGCGCCAGCAGCTTATTCGGGAACTATGGCTACACCTTC.